This T cell receptor (beta chain) was captured by sequencing in a study of T cell repertoires in cytomegalovirus infection. Study-wide background: Through public TCR beta signatures, both CMV infection and matching HLA type were indicated.

Each CDR3 protein is one row after TCRdb ran MiXCR on the reads. The table includes 500,000 or so distinct CDR3 sequences, about 15% detected once. Germline loops: CDR1 LNHNV, CDR2 YYDKDF (reference sequence). CDR3 size: 15 residues. V lost 5 bases, J lost 2 bases, and 6 bases stayed unmatched. Sequenced: CD8+ T cells from PBMCs. This receptor was taken from a human donor in good health (CMV status not recorded). Some clones in this sample may be carry-over from other donors' samples. V is TRBV15 and J is TRBJ2-5; TRBD1 matches 9 bases. The CDR3 sequence: CATSARDRDQETQYF. DNA of the CDR3: TGTGCCACCAGCGCCCGGGACAGGGATCAAGAGACCCAGTACTTC.